This TCR beta chain was recorded in a study of blood T cell repertoires in COVID-19. This CDR3 contains 14 residues. The germline gives CDR1 SQVTM, CDR2 ANQGSEA. Trimming took 3 bases from V and 5 from J; bases not matched to a gene: 6. Produced via immunoSEQ multiplex PCR; TCRdb's table is partial and in-frame only. The sample yields nearly 30,000 clones, 80% seen once. The chain carries TRBV29-1 and TRBJ2-3; 9 bases are a match to TRBD2. This TCR derives from a woman aged 70 to 79 with acute or convalescent COVID-19. The specimen sequenced was peripheral blood. Written as DNA, the CDR3 is TGCAGCGTTGATGGCGGGAGGGGGGGAGATACGCAGTATTTT. Its protein product is CSVDGGRGGDTQYF.